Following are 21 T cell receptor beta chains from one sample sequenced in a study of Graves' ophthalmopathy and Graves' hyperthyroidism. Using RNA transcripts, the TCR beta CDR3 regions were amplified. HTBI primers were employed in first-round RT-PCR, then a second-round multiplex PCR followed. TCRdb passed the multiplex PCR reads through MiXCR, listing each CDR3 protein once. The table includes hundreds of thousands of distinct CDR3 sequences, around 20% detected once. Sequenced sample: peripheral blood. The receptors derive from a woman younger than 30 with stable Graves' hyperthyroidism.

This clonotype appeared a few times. The CDR3 coding sequence is TGCAGTGCTAGAGCACGAGCGGGACTTAACGAGCAGTACTTC. This sequence encodes CSARARAGLNEQYF. The chain recombines TRBV20-1 with TRBJ2-7, with TRBD2 matching 7 bases. CDR3 length equals 14 residues. Looked up from germline, CDR1 is DFQATT and CDR2 is SNEGSKA (reference sequence). The V and J ends lost 1 base and 5 bases, in that order; junction bases with no gene match: 8.

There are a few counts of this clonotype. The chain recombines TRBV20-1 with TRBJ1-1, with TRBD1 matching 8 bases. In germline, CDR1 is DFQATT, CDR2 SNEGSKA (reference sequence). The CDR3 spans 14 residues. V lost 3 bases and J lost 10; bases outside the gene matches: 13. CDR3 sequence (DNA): TGCAGTGCTAGGCAGGGGGCTTTATATGGGGGAGCTTTCTTT. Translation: CSARQGALYGGAFF.

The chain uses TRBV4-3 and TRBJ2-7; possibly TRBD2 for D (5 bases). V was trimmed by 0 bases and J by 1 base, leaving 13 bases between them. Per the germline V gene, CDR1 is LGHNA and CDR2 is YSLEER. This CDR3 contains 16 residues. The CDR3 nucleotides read TGCGCCAGCAGCCAAGATATGGCGGGTTCTTCCTACGAGCAGTACTTC. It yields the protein CASSQDMAGSSYEQYF.

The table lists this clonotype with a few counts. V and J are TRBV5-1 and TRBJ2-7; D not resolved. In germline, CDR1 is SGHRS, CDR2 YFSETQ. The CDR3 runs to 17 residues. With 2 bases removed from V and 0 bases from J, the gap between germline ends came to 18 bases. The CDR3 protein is CASSFGRKPSYSYEQYF. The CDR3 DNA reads TGCGCCAGCAGCTTTGGACGGAAGCCTTCTTACTCCTACGAGCAGTACTTC. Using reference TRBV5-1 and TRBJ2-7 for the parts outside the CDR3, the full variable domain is KAGVTQTPRYLIKTRGQQVTLSCSPISGHRSVSWYQQTPGQGLQFLFEYFSETQRNKGNFPGRFSGRQFSNSRSEMNVSTLELGDSALYLCASSFGRKPSYSYEQYFGPGTRLTVT.

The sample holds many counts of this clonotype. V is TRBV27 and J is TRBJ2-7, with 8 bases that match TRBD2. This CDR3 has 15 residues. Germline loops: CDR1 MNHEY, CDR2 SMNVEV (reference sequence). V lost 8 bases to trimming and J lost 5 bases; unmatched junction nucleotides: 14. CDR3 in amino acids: CASARGTRRANEQYF. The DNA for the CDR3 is TGTGCCAGCGCCCGAGGGACTAGGAGGGCCAACGAGCAGTACTTC.

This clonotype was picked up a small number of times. This CDR3 is CATSDWTGGNTGELFF. Here the CDR3 DNA reads TGTGCCACCAGTGATTGGACAGGGGGGAACACCGGGGAGCTGTTTTTT. The chain combines TRBV24-1 with TRBJ2-2; 10 bases match TRBD1. This CDR3 region has 16 residues. Germline loops: CDR1 KGHDR, CDR2 SFDVKD. J lost 1 base, V lost 2 bases, and 0 bases had no gene match.

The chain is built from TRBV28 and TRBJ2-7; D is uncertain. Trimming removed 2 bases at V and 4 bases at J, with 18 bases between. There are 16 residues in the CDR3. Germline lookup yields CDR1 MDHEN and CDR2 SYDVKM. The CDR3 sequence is CASSLTLDLTSYEQYF. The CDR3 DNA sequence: TGTGCCAGCAGTTTAACCCTCGACTTGACAAGTTACGAGCAGTACTTC.

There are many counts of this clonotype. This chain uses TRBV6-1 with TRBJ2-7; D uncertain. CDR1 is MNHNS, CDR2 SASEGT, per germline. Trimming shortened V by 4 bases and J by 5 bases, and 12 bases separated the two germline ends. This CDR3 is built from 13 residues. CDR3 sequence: CASSGVRPDEQYF. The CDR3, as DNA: TGTGCCAGCAGTGGAGTCCGCCCGGACGAGCAGTACTTC.

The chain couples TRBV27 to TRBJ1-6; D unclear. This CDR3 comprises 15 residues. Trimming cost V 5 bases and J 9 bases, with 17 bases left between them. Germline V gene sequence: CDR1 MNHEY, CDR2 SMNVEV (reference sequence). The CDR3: CASSLGSSWGSPLHF. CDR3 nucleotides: TGTGCCAGCAGTCTCGGATCCTCTTGGGGTTCACCCCTCCACTTT.

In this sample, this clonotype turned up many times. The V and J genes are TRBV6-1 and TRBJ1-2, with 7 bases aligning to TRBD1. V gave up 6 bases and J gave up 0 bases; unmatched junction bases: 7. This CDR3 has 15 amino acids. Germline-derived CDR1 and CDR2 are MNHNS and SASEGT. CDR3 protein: CASRRTGQANYGYTF. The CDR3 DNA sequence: TGTGCCAGCAGAAGGACAGGCCAAGCTAACTATGGCTACACCTTC.

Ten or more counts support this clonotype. CDR3 protein: CASSFQVGTQETQYF. The CDR3 DNA sequence: TGTGCCAGCAGTTTTCAGGTCGGGACCCAAGAGACCCAGTACTTC. This chain uses TRBV12-3 or TRBV12-4 with TRBJ2-5; D is possibly TRBD1 or TRBD2 (5 bases each). The CDR3 spans 15 residues. Trimming removed 3 bases from V and 1 base from J, with 12 bases in between.

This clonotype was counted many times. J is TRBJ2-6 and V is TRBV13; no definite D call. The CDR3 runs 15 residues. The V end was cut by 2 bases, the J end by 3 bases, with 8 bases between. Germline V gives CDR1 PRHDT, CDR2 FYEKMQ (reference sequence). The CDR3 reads CASSLTGYGANVLTF. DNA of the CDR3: TGTGCCAGCAGCTTAACTGGGTATGGGGCCAACGTCCTGACTTTC.

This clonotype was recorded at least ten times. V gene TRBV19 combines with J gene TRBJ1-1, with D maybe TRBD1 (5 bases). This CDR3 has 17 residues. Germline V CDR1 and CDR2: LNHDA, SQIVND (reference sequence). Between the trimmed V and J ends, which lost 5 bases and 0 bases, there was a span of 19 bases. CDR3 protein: CASSSYGGGWMNTEAFF. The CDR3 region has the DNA TGTGCCAGTAGTTCCTATGGGGGGGGATGGATGAACACTGAAGCTTTCTTT.

As DNA, the CDR3 is TGTGCCAGTAGTATGGGGGCTTGGCCCCAGCATTTT. As protein: CASSMGAWPQHF. V and J are TRBV19 and TRBJ1-5; perhaps TRBD1 as D (6 bases). CDR3 size: 12 residues. CDR1 and CDR2 (germline): LNHDA, SQIVND (reference sequence). The V gene lost 3 bases and the J gene lost 9 bases, with 9 bases spanning the gap.

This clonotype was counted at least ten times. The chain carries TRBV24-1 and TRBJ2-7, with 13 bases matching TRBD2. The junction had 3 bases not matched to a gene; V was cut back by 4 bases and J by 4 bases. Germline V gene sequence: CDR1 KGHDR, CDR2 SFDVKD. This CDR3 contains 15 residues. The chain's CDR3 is CATSDGTSGTYEQYF. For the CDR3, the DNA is TGTGCCACCAGTGACGGGACTAGCGGGACGTACGAGCAGTACTTC.

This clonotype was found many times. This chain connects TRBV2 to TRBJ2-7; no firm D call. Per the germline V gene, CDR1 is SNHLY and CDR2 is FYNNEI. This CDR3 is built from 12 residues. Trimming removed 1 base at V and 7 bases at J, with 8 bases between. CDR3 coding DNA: TGTGCCAGCAGTGAAGGGGAATGGGAGCAGTACTTC. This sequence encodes CASSEGEWEQYF.

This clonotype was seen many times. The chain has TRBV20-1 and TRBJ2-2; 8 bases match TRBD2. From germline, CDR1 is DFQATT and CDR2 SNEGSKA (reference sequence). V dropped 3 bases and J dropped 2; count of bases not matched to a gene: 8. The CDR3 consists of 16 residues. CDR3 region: CSARKAGAINTGELFF. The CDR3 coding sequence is TGCAGTGCTAGGAAAGCGGGAGCCATCAACACCGGGGAGCTGTTTTTT.

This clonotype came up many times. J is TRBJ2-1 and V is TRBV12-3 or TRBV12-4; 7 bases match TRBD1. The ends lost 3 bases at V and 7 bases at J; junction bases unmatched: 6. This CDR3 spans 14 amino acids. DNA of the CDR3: TGTGCCAGCAGTTTTAACGACAGGGTAAATGAGCAGTTCTTC. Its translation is CASSFNDRVNEQFF.

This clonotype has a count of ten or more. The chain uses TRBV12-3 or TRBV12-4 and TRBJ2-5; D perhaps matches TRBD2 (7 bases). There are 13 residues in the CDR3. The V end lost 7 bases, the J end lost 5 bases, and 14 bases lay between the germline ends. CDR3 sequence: CASTSGGRETQYF. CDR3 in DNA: TGTGCCAGCACCTCCGGGGGGCGGGAGACCCAGTACTTC.

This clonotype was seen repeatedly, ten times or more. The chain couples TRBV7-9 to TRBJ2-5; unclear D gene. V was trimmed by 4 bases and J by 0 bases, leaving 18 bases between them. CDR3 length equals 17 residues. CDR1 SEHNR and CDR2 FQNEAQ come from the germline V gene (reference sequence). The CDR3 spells CASSYREGYLYQETQYF. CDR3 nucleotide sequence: TGTGCCAGCAGCTACAGAGAAGGGTATCTCTACCAAGAGACCCAGTACTTC.

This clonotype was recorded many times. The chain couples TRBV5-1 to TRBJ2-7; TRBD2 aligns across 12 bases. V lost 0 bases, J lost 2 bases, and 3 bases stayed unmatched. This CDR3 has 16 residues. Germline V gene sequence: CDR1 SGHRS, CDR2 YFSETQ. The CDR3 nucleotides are TGCGCCAGCAGCTTGGCCACTAGCGGGAGGACCTACGAGCAGTACTTC. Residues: CASSLATSGRTYEQYF.